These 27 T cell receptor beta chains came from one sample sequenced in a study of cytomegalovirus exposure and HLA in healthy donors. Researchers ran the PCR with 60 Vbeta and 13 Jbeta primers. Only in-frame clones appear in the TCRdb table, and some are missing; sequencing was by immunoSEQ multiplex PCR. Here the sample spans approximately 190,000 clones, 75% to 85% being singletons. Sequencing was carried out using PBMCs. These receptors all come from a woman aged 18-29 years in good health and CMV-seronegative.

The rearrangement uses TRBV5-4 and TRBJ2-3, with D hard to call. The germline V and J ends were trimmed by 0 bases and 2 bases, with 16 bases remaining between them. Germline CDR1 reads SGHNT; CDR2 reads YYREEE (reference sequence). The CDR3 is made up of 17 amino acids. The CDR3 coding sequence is TGTGCCAGCAGCTTGGCCGGGTGTCAGTCGAACACAGATACGCAGTATTTT. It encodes CASSLAGCQSNTDTQYF.

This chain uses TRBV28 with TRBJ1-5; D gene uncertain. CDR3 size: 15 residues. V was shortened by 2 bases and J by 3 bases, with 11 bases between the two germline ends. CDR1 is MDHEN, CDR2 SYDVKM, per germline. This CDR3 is CASSLAPENNQPQHF. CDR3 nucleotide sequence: TGTGCCAGCAGTTTAGCTCCGGAGAACAATCAGCCCCAGCATTTT.

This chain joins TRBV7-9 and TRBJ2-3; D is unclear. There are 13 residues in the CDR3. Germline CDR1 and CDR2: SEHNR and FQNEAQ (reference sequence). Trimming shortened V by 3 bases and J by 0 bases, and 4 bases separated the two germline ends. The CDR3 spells CASSFQSTDTQYF. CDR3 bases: TGTGCCAGCAGCTTCCAAAGCACAGATACGCAGTATTTT. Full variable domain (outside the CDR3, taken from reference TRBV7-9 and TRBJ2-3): DTGVSQNPRHKITKRGQNVTFRCDPISEHNRLYWYRQTLGQGPEFLTYFQNEAQLEKSRLLSDRFSAERPKGSFSTLEIQRTEQGDSAMYLCASSFQSTDTQYFGPGTRLTVL.

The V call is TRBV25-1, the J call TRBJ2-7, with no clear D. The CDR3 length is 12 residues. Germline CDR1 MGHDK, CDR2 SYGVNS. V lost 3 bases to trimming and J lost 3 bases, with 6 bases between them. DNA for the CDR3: TGTGCCAGCAGTGATAGACTCTACGAGCAGTACTTC. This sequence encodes CASSDRLYEQYF.

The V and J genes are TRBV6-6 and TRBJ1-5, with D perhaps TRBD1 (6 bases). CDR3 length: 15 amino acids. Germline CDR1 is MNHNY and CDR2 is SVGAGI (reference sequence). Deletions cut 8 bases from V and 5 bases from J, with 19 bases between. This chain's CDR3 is CASGMGQNSDQPQHF. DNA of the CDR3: TGTGCCAGCGGCATGGGACAAAACTCGGATCAGCCCCAGCATTTT.

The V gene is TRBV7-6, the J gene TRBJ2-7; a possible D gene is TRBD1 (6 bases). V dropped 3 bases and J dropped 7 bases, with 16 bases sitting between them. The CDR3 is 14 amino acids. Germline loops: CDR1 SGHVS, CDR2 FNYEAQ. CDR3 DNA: TGTGCCAGCAGCTTCAACACAGGACAGTCGGAGCAGTACTTC. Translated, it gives CASSFNTGQSEQYF.

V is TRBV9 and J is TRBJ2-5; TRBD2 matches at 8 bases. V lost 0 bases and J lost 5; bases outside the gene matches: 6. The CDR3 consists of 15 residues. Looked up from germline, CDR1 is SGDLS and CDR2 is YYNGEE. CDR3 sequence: CASSVDGTSGETQYF. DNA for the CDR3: TGTGCCAGCAGCGTAGACGGGACTAGTGGGGAGACCCAGTACTTC.

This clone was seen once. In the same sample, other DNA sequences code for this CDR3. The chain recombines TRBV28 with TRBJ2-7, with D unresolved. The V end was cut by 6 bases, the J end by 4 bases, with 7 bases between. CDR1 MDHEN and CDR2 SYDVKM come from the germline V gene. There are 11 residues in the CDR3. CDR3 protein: CASSFLYEQYF. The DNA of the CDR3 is TGTGCCAGCAGCTTCCTATACGAGCAGTACTTC.

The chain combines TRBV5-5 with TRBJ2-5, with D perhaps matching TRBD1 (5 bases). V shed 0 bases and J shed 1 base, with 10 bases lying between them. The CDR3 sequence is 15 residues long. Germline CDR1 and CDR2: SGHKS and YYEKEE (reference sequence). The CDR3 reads CASSLVFQGQETQYF. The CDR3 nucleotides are TGTGCCAGCAGCTTGGTCTTTCAGGGCCAAGAGACCCAGTACTTC.

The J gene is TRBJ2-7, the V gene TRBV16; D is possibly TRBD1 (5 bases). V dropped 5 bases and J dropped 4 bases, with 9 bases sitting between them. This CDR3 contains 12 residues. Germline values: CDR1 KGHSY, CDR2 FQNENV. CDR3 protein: CASSRQPYEQYF. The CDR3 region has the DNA TGTGCCAGCAGCAGACAGCCGTACGAGCAGTACTTC.

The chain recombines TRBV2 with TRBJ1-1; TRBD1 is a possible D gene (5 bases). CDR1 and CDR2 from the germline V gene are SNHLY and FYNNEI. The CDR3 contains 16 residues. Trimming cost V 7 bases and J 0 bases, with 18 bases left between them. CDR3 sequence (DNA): TGTGCCAGCATCTCTGGGGCGAACCTAATGAACACTGAAGCTTTCTTT. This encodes CASISGANLMNTEAFF. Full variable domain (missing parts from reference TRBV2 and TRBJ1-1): EPEVTQTPSHQVTQMGQEVILRCVPISNHLYFYWYRQILGQKVEFLVSFYNNEISEKSEIFDDQFSVERPDGSNFTLKIRSTKLEDSAMYFCASISGANLMNTEAFFGQGTRLTVV.

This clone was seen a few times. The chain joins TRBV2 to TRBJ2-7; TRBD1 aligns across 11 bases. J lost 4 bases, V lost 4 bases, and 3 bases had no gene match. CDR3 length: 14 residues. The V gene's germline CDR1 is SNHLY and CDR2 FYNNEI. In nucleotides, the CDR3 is TGTGCCAGCAGTGCGGGGACAGGGGGATACGAGCAGTACTTC. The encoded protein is CASSAGTGGYEQYF. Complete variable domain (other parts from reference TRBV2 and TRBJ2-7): EPEVTQTPSHQVTQMGQEVILRCVPISNHLYFYWYRQILGQKVEFLVSFYNNEISEKSEIFDDQFSVERPDGSNFTLKIRSTKLEDSAMYFCASSAGTGGYEQYFGPGTRLTVT.

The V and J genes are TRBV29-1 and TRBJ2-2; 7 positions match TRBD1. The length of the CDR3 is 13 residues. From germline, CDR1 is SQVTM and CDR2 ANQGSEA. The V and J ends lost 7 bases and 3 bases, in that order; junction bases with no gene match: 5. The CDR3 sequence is CSADREDTGELFF. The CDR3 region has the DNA TGCAGCGCTGACAGGGAAGACACCGGGGAGCTGTTTTTT.

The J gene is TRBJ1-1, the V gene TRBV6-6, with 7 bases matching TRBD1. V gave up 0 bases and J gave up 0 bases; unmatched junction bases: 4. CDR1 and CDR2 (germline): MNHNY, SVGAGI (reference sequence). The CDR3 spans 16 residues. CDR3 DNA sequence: TGTGCCAGCAGTTACTCTAACAGGGGCCTGAACACTGAAGCTTTCTTT. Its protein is CASSYSNRGLNTEAFF.

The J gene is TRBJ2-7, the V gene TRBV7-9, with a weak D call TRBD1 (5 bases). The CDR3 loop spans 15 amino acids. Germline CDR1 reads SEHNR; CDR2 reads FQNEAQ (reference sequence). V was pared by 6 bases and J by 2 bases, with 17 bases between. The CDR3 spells CASSPQDTDAYEQYF. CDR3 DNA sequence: TGTGCCAGCAGTCCCCAGGACACTGACGCCTACGAGCAGTACTTC.

The CDR3 nucleotides are TGCGCCAGCAGCACGGGACTAGCGGCCGGGGATACGCAGTATTTT. Translation gives CASSTGLAAGDTQYF. The genes are TRBV5-1 and TRBJ2-3; 11 nucleotides align to TRBD2. The CDR3 runs 15 residues. Trimming took 4 bases from V and 6 from J; bases not matched to a gene: 7. CDR1 and CDR2 (germline): SGHRS, YFSETQ. The whole variable domain, filled in from reference TRBV5-1 and TRBJ2-3, reads KAGVTQTPRYLIKTRGQQVTLSCSPISGHRSVSWYQQTPGQGLQFLFEYFSETQRNKGNFPGRFSGRQFSNSRSEMNVSTLELGDSALYLCASSTGLAAGDTQYFGPGTRLTVL.

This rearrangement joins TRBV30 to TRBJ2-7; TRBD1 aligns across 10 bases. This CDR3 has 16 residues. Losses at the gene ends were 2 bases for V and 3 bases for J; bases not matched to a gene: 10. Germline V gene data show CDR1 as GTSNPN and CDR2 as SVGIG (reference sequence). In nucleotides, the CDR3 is TGTGCCTGGAGTCCGGGACAGGGGATTTCCCTCTACGAGCAGTACTTC. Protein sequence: CAWSPGQGISLYEQYF.

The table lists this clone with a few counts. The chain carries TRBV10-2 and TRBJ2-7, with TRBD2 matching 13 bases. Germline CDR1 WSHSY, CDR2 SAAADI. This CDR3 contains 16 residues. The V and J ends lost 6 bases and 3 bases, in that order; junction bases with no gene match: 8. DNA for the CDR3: TGCGCCAGCAGAAAGGAGACTAGCGGGGGGTTCTACGAGCAGTACTTC. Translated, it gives CASRKETSGGFYEQYF.

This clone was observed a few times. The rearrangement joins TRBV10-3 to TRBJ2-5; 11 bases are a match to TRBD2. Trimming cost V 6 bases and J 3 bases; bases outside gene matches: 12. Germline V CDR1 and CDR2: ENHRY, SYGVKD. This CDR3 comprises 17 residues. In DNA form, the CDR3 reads TGTGCCATCAGCGGAAGGAGAACTAGCGGGGGAGAAGAGACCCAGTACTTC. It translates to CAISGRRTSGGEETQYF.

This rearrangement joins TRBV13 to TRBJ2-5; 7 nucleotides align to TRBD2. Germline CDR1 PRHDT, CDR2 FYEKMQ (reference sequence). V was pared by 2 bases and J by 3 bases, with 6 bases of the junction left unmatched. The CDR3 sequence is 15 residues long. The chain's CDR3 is CASSLSAGVKETQYF. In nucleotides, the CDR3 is TGTGCCAGCAGCTTATCGGCGGGAGTTAAAGAGACCCAGTACTTC.

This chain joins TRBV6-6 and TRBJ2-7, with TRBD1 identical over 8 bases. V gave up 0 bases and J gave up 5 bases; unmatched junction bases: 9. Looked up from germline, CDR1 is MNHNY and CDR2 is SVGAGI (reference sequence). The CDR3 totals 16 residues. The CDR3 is CASSYSGAGGQNEQYF. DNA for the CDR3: TGTGCCAGCAGTTACTCGGGGGCAGGGGGCCAGAACGAGCAGTACTTC.

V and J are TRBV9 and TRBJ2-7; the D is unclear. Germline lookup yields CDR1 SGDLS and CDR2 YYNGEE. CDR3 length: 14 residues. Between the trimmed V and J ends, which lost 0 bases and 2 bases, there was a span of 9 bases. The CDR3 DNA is TGTGCCAGCAGCGTAGGCGGCGAAACCTACGAGCAGTACTTC. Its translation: CASSVGGETYEQYF.

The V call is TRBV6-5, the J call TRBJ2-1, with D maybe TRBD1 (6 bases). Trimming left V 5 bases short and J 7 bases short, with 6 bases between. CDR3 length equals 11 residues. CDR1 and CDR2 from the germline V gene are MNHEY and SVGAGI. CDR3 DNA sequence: TGTGCCAGCAGTCAGGGGAATGAGCAGTTCTTC. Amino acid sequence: CASSQGNEQFF.

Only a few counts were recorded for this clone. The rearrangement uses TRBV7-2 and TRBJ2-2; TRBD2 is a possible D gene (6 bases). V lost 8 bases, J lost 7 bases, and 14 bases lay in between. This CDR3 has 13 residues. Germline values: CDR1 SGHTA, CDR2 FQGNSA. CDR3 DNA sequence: TGTGCCAGCTCGGACTACCTCGTCGGGGAGCTGTTTTTT. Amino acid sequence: CASSDYLVGELFF.

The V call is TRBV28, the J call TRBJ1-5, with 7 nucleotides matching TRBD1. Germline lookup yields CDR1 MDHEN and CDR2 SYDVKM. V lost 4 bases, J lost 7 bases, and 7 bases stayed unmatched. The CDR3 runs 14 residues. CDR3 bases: TGTGCCAGCAGTTCGGGGCAGGGGGAACAGCCCCAGCATTTT. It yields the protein CASSSGQGEQPQHF.

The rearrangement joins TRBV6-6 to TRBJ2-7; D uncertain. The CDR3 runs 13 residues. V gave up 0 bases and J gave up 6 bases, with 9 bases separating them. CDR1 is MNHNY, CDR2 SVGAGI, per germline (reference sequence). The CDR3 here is CASSYSQTGEQYF. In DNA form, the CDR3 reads TGTGCCAGCAGTTACTCTCAGACGGGCGAGCAGTACTTC.

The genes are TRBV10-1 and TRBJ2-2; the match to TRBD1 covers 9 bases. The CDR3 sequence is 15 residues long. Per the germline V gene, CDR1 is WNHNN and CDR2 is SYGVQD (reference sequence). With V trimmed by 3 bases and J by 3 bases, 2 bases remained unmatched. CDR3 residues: CASSERDRDTGELFF. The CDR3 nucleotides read TGCGCCAGCAGTGAACGGGACAGGGACACCGGGGAGCTGTTTTTT.